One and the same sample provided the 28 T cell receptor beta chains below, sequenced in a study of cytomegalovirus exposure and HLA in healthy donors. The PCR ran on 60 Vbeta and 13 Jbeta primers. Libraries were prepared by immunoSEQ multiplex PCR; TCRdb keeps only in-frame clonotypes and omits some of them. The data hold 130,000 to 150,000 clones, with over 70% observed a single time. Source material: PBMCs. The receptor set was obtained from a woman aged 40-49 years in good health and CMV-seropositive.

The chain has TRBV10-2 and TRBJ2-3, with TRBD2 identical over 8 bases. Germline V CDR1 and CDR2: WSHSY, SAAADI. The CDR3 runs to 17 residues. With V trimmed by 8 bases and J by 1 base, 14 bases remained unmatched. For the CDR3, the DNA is TGCGCCAGCCGCGGGTTTTTAGGTAGCGGGGGCACAGATACGCAGTATTTT. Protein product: CASRGFLGSGGTDTQYF.

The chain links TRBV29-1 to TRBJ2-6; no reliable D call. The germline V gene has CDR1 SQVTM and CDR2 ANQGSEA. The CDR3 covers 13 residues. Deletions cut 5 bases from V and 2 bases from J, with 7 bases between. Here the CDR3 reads CSVYFAGANVLTF. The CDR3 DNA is TGCAGCGTTTACTTTGCTGGGGCCAACGTCCTGACTTTC.

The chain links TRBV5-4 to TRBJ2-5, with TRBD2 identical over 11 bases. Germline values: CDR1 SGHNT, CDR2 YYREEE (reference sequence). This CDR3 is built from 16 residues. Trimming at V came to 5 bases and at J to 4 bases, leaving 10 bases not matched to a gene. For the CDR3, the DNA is TGTGCCAGCAGTCCCCCCGGGACTAGCGGTGGAGAGACCCAGTACTTC. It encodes CASSPPGTSGGETQYF.

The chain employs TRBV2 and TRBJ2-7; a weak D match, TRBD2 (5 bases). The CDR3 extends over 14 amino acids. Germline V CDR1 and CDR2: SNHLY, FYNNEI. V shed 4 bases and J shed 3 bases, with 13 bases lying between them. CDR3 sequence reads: CASSALGEGYEQYF. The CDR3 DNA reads TGTGCCAGCAGTGCCCTCGGGGAAGGCTACGAGCAGTACTTC.

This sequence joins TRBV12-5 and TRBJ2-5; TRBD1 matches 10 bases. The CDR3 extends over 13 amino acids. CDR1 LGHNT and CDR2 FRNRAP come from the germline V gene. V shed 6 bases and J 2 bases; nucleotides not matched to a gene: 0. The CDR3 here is CASGDRGQETQYF. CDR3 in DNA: TGTGCTAGTGGGGACAGGGGGCAAGAGACCCAGTACTTC.

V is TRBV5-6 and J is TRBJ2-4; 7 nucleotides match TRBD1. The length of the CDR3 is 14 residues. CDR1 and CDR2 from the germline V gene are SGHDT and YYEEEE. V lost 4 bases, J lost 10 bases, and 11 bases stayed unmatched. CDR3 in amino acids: CASSARGGGGIQYF. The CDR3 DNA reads TGTGCCAGCAGCGCCCGAGGGGGCGGAGGAATTCAGTACTTC.

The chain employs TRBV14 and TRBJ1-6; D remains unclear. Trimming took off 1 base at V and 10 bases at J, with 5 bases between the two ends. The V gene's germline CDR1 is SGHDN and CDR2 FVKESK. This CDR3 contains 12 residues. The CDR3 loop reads CASSQANSPLHF. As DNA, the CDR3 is TGTGCCAGCAGCCAAGCTAACTCACCCCTCCACTTT.

Here the CDR3 reads CASSLDQLGLYEQYF. The CDR3 DNA reads TGTGCCAGCAGCTTAGATCAATTGGGACTTTACGAGCAGTACTTC. J is TRBJ2-7 and V is TRBV11-2, with D tentatively TRBD2 (6 bases). CDR3 length equals 15 residues. The germline V and J ends were trimmed by 0 bases and 4 bases, with 13 bases remaining between them. CDR1 and CDR2 (germline): SGHAT, FQNNGV.

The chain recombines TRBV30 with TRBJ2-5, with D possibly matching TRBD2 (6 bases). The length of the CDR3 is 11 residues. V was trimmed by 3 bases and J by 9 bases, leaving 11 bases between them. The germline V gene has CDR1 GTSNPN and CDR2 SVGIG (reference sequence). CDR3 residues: CAWSAGTSQYF. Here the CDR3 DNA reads TGTGCCTGGAGCGCGGGGACCTCCCAGTACTTC.

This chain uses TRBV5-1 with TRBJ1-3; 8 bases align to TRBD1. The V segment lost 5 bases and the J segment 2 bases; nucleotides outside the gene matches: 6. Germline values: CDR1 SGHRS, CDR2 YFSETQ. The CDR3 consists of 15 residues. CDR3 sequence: CASRPTTGAGNTIYF. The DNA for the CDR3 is TGCGCCAGCAGGCCCACGACAGGGGCTGGAAACACCATATATTTT.

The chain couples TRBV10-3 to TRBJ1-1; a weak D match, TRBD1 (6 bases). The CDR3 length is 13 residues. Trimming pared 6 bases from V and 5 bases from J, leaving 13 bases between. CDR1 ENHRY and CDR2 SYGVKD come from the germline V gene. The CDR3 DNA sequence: TGTGCCATCAGCCCTACAGGGAATACTGAAGCTTTCTTT. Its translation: CAISPTGNTEAFF.

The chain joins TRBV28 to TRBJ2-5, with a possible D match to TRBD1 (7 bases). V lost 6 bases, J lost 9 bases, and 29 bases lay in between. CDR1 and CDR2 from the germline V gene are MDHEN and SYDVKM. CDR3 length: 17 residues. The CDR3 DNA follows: TGTGCCAGCAGCTCCCCGAAGGACAGGAGGGCCATTAGGGCCCAGTACTTC. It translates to CASSSPKDRRAIRAQYF.

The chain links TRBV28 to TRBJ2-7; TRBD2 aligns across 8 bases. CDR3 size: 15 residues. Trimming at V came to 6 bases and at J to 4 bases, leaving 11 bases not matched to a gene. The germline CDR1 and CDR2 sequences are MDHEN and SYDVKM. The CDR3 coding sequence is TGTGCCAGCAGCACACCGGGACTAGAAAATTACGAGCAGTACTTC. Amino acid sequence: CASSTPGLENYEQYF.

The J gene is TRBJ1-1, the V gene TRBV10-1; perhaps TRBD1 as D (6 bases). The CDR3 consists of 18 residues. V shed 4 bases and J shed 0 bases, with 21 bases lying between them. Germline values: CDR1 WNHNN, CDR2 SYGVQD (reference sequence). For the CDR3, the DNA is TGCGCCAGCAGTGGGCCTGTGGTTGGGAGGGACATGAACACTGAAGCTTTCTTT. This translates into CASSGPVVGRDMNTEAFF.

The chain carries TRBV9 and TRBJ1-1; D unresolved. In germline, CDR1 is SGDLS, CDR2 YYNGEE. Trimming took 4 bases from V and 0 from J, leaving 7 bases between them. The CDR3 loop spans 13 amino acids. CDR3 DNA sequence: TGTGCCAGCAGCCCTGAGGTGAACACTGAAGCTTTCTTT. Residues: CASSPEVNTEAFF.

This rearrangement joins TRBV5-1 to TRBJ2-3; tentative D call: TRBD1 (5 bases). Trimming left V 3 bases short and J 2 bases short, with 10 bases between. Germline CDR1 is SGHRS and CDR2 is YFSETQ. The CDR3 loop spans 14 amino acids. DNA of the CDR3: TGCGCCAGCAGCTCGGGCAGGGTCACAGATACGCAGTATTTT. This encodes CASSSGRVTDTQYF.

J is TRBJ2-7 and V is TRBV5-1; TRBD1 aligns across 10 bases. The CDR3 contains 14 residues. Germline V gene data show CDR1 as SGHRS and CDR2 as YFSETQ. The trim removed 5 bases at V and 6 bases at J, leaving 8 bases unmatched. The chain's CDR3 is CASSRGDRGSEQYF. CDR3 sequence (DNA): TGCGCCAGCAGTAGAGGGGACAGGGGCTCCGAGCAGTACTTC.

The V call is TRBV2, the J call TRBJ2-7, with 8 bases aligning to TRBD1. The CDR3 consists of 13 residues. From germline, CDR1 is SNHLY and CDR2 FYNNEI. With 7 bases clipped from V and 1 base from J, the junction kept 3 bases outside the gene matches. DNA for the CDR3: TGTGCCAGCACTAGGGACAGGTCCTACGAGCAGTACTTC. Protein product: CASTRDRSYEQYF.

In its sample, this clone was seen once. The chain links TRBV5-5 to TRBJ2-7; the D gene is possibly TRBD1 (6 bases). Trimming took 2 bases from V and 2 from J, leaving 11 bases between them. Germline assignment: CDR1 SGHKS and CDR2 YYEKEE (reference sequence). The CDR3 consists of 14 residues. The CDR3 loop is CASSFYRDTYEQYF. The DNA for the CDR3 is TGTGCCAGCAGCTTCTACAGGGATACCTACGAGCAGTACTTC.

The CDR3 DNA reads TGTGCCAGCAGCTTAGTAGGGGGCGAGCAGTACTTC. Translated, it gives CASSLVGGEQYF. This sequence joins TRBV13 and TRBJ2-7, with a weak D call TRBD1 (6 bases). V lost 1 base, J lost 6 bases, and 7 bases lay in between. This CDR3 has 12 residues. Germline CDR1 and CDR2: PRHDT and FYEKMQ (reference sequence).

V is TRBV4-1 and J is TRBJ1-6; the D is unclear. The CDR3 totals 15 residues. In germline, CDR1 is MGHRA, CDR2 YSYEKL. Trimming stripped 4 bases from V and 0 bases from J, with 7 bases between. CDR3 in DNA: TGCGCCAGCAGCCCGAGGAGCTCCTATAATTCACCCCTCCACTTT. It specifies CASSPRSSYNSPLHF.

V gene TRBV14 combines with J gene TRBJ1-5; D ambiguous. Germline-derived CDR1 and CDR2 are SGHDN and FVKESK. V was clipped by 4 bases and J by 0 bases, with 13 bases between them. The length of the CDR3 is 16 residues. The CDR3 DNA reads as TGTGCCAGCAGCCTAAGACGGCACTATAGCAATCAGCCCCAGCATTTT. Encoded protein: CASSLRRHYSNQPQHF.

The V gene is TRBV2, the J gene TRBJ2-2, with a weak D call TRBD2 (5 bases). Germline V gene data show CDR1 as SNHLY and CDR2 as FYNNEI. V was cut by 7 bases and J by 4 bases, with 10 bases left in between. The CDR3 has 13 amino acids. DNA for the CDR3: TGTGCCAGCACCGGGGTAGCCACCGGGGAGCTGTTTTTT. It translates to CASTGVATGELFF.

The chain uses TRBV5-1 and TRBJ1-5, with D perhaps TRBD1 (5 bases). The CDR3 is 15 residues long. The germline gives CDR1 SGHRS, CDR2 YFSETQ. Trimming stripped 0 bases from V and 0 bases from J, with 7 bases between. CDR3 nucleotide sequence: TGCGCCAGCAGCTTGGAAGACAGTAGCAATCAGCCCCAGCATTTT. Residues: CASSLEDSSNQPQHF.

The CDR3 sequence: CASTSGGASEQFF. In nucleotides, the CDR3 is TGTGCCAGTACTAGCGGGGGGGCCTCTGAGCAGTTCTTC. The chain carries TRBV7-3 and TRBJ2-1; TRBD2 matches 13 bases. CDR3 length: 13 residues. The V segment lost 9 bases and the J segment 9 bases; nucleotides outside the gene matches: 5. Germline loops: CDR1 SGHTA, CDR2 FQGTGA.

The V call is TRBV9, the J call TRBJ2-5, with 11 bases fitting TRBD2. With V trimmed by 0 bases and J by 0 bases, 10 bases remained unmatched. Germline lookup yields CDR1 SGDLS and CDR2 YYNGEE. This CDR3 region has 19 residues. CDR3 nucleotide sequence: TGTGCCAGCAGCGTAGGAACTAGCGGGGGAGGAGGGTACCAAGAGACCCAGTACTTC. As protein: CASSVGTSGGGGYQETQYF.

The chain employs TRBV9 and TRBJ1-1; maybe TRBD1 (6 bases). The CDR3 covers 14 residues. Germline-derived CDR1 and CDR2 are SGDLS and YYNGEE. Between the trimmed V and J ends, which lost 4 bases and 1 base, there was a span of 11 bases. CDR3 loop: CASSQGTSNTEAFF. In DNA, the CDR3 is TGTGCCAGCAGCCAGGGGACATCGAACACTGAAGCTTTCTTT.

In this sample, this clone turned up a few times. CDR3 sequence reads: CASSYSGLDQETQYF. The CDR3 region has the DNA TGTGCCAGCAGTTACTCGGGACTGGACCAAGAGACCCAGTACTTC. The chain recombines TRBV6-6 with TRBJ2-5; D is perhaps TRBD2 (6 bases). CDR3 length: 15 residues. V was pared by 0 bases and J by 0 bases, with 8 bases between. Germline V gene sequence: CDR1 MNHNY, CDR2 SVGAGI (reference sequence).